The sample holds a few counts of the clone carrying this T cell receptor (beta chain). This CDR3 has 15 amino acids. Trimming took 2 bases from V and 5 from J; bases not matched to a gene: 2. Germline V gene sequence: CDR1 SGHTA, CDR2 FQGNSA. TCRbeta library construction was performed incorporating unique molecular identifiers. TCRdb passed the PCR reads through MiXCR, listing each CDR3 protein once. The sample consists of roughly 610,000 distinct CDR3 sequences, about 10% of them appearing once. This sample is part of a study of T-cell reconstitution after alpha-beta-depleted transplantation in children.

The TCR sequence derives from a human donor who donated a stem cell graft to a child with acute myeloid leukemia. This material consisted of PBMCs from the stem cell graft donor, taken from the stem cell graft. The rearrangement joins TRBV7-2 to TRBJ1-5; TRBD1 agrees at 11 bases. Here the CDR3 reads CASSLWDRGDQPQHF. Here the CDR3 DNA reads TGTGCCAGCAGCTTATGGGACAGGGGGGATCAGCCCCAGCATTTT.